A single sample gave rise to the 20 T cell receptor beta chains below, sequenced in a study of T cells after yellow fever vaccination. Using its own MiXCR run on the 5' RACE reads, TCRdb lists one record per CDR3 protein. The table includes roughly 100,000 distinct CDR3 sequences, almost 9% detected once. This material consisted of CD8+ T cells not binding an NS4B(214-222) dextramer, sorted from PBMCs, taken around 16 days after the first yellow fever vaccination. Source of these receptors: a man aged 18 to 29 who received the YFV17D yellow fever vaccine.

The CDR3: CASRRTEGGPHEQFF. The CDR3 DNA sequence: TGTGCCAGCAGACGAACGGAGGGGGGACCTCATGAGCAGTTCTTC. The J gene is TRBJ2-1, the V gene TRBV6-1; perhaps D is TRBD1 or TRBD2 (6 bases each). Germline V gene data show CDR1 as MNHNS and CDR2 as SASEGT. This CDR3 has 15 amino acids. With 6 bases removed from V and 8 bases from J, the gap between germline ends came to 20 bases.

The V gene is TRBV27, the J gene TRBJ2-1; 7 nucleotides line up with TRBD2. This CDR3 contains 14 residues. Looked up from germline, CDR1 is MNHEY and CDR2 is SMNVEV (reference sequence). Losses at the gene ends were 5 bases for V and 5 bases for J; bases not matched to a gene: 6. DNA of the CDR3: TGTGCCAGCAGTGGGGGGGACGCGAACAATGAGCAGTTCTTC. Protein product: CASSGGDANNEQFF.

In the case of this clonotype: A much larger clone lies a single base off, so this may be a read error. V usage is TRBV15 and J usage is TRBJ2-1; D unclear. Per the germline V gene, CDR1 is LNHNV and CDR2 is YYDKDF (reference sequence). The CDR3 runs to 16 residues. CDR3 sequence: CATSPMAESSYSEQFF. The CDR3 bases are TGTGCCACCAGCCCGATGGCGGAGAGCTCCTACAGTGAGCAGTTCTTC. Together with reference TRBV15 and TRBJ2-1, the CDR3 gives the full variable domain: DAMVIQNPRYQVTQFGKPVTLSCSQTLNHNVMYWYQQKSSQAPKLLFHYYDKDFNNEADTPDNFQSRRPNTSFCFLDIRSPGLGDTAMYLCATSPMAESSYSEQFFGPGTRLTVL.

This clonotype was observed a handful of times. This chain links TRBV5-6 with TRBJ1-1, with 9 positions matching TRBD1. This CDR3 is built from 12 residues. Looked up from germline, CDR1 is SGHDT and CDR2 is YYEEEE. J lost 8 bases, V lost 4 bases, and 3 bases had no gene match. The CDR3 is CASSQGTGEAFF. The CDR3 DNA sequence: TGTGCCAGCAGCCAGGGGACAGGGGAAGCTTTCTTT. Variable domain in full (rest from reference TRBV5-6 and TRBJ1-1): DAGVTQSPTHLIKTRGQQVTLRCSPKSGHDTVSWYQQALGQGPQFIFQYYEEEERQRGNFPDRFSGHQFPNYSSELNVNALLLGDSALYLCASSQGTGEAFFGQGTRLTVV.

CDR3 nucleotides: TGTGCCAGCAGTTTTGGGCAGGAGGGCTATAATTCACCCCTCCACTTT. It encodes CASSFGQEGYNSPLHF. The genes are TRBV27 and TRBJ1-6; D not resolved. The germline V and J ends were trimmed by 3 bases and 3 bases, with 12 bases remaining between them. Germline V gene data show CDR1 as MNHEY and CDR2 as SMNVEV (reference sequence). The CDR3 contains 16 residues.

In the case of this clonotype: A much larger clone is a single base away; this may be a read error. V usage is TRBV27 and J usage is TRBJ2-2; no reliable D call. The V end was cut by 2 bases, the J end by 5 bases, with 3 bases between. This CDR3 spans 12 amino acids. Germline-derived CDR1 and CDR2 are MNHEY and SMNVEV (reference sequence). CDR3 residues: CASSLMTGELFF. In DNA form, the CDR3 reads TGTGCCAGCAGTTTAATGACCGGGGAGCTGTTTTTT.

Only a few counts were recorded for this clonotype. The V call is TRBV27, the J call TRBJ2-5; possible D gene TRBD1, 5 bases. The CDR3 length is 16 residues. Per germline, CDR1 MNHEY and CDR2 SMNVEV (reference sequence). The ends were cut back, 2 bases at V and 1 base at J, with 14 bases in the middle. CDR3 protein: CASSLHFPGFQETQYF. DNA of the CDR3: TGTGCCAGCAGTTTACACTTCCCAGGGTTCCAAGAGACCCAGTACTTC.

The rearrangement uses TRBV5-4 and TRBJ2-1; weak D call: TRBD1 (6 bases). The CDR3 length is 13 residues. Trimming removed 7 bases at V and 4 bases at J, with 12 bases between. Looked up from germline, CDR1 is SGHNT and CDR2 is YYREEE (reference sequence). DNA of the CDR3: TGTGCCAGCCGGGCTGGGACATACAATGAGCAGTTCTTC. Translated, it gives CASRAGTYNEQFF.

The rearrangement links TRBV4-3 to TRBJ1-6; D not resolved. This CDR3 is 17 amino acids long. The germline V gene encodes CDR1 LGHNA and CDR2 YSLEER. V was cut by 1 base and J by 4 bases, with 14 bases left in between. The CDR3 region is CASSQGTEPNYNSPLHF. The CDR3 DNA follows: TGCGCCAGCAGCCAAGGAACGGAACCTAATTATAATTCACCCCTCCACTTT.

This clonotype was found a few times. DNA for the CDR3: TGTGCCAGCAGCCGCCAGGGCAAAAAGTGGTATGGCTACACCTTC. It yields the protein CASSRQGKKWYGYTF. This chain links TRBV6-1 with TRBJ1-2, with D possibly TRBD1 on 5 matching bases. This CDR3 is built from 15 residues. Looked up from germline, CDR1 is MNHNS and CDR2 is SASEGT. V was trimmed by 6 bases and J by 5 bases, leaving 19 bases between them.

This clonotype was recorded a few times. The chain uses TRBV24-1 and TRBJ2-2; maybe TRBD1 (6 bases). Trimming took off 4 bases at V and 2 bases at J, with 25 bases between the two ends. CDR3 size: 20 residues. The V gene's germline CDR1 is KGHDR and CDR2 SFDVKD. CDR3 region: CATSDTRIGMGAHNTGELFF. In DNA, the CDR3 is TGTGCCACCAGTGACACGCGGATCGGTATGGGGGCGCATAACACCGGGGAGCTGTTTTTT.

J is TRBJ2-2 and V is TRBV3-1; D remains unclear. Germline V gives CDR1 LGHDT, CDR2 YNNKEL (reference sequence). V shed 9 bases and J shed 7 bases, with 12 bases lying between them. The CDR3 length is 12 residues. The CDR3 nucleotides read TGTGCCAGTGTGGACGACGGCGGGGAGCTGTTTTTT. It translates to CASVDDGGELFF.

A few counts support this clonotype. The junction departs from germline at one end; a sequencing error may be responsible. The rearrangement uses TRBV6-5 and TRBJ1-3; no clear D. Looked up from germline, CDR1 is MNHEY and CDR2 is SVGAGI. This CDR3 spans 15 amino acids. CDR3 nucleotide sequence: TGTGCCAGCACTTACAGCGGGCTCTCTGGAAACACCATATATTTT. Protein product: CASTYSGLSGNTIYF.

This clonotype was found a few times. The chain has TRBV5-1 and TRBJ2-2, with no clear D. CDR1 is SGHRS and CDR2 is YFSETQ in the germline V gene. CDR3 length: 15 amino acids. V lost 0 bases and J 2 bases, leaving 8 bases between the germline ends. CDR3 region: CASSLALLNTGELFF. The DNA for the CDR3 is TGCGCCAGCAGCTTGGCTCTTCTAAACACCGGGGAGCTGTTTTTT.

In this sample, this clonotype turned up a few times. CDR3 region: CASSRGDLEQFF. As DNA, the CDR3 is TGTGCCAGCAGCCGAGGGGATCTTGAGCAGTTCTTC. This chain links TRBV7-8 with TRBJ2-1; D could derive from TRBD1 or TRBD2 (5 bases each). CDR1 is SGHVS, CDR2 FQNEAQ, per germline. V lost 5 bases and J lost 9, with 11 bases in between. The CDR3 runs to 12 residues.

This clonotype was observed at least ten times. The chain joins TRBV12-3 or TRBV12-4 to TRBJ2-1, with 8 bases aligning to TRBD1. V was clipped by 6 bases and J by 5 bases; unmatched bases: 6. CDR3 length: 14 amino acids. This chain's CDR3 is CASSPTDRDNEQFF. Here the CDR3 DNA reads TGTGCCAGCAGCCCCACGGACAGGGACAATGAGCAGTTCTTC.

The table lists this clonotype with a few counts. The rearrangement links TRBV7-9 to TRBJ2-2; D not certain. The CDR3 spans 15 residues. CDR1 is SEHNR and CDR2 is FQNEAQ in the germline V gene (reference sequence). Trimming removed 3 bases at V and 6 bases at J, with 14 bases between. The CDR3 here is CASSFFSGGAGELFF. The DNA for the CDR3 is TGTGCCAGCAGCTTTTTTTCCGGTGGGGCCGGGGAGCTGTTTTTT. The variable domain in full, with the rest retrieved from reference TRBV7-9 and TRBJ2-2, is DTGVSQNPRHKITKRGQNVTFRCDPISEHNRLYWYRQTLGQGPEFLTYFQNEAQLEKSRLLSDRFSAERPKGSFSTLEIQRTEQGDSAMYLCASSFFSGGAGELFFGEGSRLTVL.

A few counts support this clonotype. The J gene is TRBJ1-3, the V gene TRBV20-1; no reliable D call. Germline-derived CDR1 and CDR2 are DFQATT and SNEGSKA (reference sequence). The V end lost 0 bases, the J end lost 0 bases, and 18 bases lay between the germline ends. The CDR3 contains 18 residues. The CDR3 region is CSARDFRGESPSGNTIYF. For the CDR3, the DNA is TGCAGTGCTAGAGATTTCCGGGGTGAATCACCCTCTGGAAACACCATATATTTT.

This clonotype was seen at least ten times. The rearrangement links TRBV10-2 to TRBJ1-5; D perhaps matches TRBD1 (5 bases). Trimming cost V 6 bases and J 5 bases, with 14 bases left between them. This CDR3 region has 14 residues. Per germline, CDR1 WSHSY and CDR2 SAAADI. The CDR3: CASSLDSRHQPQHF. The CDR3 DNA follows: TGCGCCAGCAGCCTTGACAGCCGACATCAGCCCCAGCATTTT.

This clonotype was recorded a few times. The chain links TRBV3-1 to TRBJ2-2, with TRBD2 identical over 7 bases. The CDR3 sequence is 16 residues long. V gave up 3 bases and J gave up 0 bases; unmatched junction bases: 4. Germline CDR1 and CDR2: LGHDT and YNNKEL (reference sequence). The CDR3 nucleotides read TGTGCCAGCAGCCACCTCGGGGGGACGAACACCGGGGAGCTGTTTTTT. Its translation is CASSHLGGTNTGELFF.